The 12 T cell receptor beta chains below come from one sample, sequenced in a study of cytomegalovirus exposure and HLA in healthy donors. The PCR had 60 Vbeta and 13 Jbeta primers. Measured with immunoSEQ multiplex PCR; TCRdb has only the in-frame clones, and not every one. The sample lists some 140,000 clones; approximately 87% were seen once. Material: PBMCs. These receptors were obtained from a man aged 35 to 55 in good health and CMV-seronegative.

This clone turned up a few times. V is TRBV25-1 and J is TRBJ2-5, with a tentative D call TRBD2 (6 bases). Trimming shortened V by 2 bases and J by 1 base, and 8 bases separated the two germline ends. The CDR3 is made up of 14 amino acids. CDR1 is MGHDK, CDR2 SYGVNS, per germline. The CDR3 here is CASSEGGIQETQYF. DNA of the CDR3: TGTGCCAGCAGTGAAGGGGGGATCCAAGAGACCCAGTACTTC.

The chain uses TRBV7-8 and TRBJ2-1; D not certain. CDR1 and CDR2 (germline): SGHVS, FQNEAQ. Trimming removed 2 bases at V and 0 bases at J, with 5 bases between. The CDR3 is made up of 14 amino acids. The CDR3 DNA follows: TGTGCCAGCAGCTTAAGCGTCTCCTACAATGAGCAGTTCTTC. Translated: CASSLSVSYNEQFF. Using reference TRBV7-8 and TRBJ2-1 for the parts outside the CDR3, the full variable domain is GAGVSQSPRYKVAKRGQDVALRCDPISGHVSLFWYQQALGQGPEFLTYFQNEAQLDKSGLPSDRFFAERPEGSVSTLKIQRTQQEDSAVYLCASSLSVSYNEQFFGPGTRLTVL.

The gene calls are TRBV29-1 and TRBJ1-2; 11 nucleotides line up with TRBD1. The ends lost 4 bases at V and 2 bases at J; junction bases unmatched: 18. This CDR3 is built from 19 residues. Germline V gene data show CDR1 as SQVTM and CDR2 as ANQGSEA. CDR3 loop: CSVGPEGGTGGSPNYGYTF. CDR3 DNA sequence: TGCAGCGTTGGACCCGAGGGCGGGACAGGGGGATCCCCCAACTATGGCTACACCTTC.

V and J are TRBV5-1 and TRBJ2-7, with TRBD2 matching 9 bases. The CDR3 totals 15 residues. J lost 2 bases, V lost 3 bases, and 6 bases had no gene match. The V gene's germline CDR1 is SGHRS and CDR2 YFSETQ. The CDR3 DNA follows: TGCGCCAGCAGCTCGTTAGCGGGAGCGGCCTACGAGCAGTACTTC. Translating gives CASSSLAGAAYEQYF. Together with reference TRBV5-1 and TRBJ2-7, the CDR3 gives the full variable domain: KAGVTQTPRYLIKTRGQQVTLSCSPISGHRSVSWYQQTPGQGLQFLFEYFSETQRNKGNFPGRFSGRQFSNSRSEMNVSTLELGDSALYLCASSSLAGAAYEQYFGPGTRLTVT.

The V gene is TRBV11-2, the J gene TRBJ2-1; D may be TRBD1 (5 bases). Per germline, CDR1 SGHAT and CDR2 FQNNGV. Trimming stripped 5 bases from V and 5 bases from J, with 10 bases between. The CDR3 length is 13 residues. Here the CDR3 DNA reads TGTGCCAGCAGCCCAGCAGGGAACAATGAGCAGTTCTTC. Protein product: CASSPAGNNEQFF.

Here the CDR3 DNA reads TGTGCCAGCAGCTTAGAGGGCCAGGGACAGGGTTTCACTGAAGCTTTCTTT. It codes for CASSLEGQGQGFTEAFF. This chain links TRBV11-2 with TRBJ1-1, with 9 bases aligning to TRBD1. CDR3 size: 17 residues. The ends lost 0 bases at V and 4 bases at J; junction bases unmatched: 9. Germline CDR1 is SGHAT and CDR2 is FQNNGV.

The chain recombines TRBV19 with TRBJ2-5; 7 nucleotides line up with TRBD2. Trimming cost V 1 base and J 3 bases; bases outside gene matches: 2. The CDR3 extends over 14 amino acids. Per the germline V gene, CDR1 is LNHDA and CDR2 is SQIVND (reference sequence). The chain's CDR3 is CASSIVSGEETQYF. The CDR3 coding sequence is TGTGCCAGTAGTATAGTCAGCGGGGAAGAGACCCAGTACTTC.

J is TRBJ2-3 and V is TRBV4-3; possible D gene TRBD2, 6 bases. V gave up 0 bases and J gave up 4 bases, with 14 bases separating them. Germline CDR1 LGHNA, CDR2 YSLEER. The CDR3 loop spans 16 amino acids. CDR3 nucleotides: TGCGCCAGCAGCCAAGATCCCGGGAGTTCATCAGATACGCAGTATTTT. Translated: CASSQDPGSSSDTQYF.

CDR3 region: CASSRQGGKNTGELFF. The CDR3 bases are TGTGCCAGCAGTCGTCAGGGGGGTAAAAACACCGGGGAGCTGTTTTTT. The chain joins TRBV7-2 to TRBJ2-2; D is perhaps TRBD1 (7 bases). The ends were cut back, 6 bases at V and 2 bases at J, with 16 bases in the middle. Germline V gives CDR1 SGHTA, CDR2 FQGNSA. The length of the CDR3 is 16 residues.

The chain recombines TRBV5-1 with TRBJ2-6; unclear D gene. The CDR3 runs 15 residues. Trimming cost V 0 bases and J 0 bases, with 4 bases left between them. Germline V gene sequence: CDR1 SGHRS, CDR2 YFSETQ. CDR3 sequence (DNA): TGCGCCAGCAGCTTGGATATCTCTGGGGCCAACGTCCTGACTTTC. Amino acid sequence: CASSLDISGANVLTF.

CDR3 amino acids: CASSLEVGLAALETQYF. CDR3 sequence (DNA): TGTGCCAGCAGCTTAGAAGTAGGTCTAGCGGCCCTGGAGACCCAGTACTTC. The genes are TRBV7-2 and TRBJ2-5, with 7 bases matching TRBD2. The trim removed 1 base at V and 5 bases at J, leaving 13 bases unmatched. This CDR3 contains 17 residues. The germline V gene has CDR1 SGHTA and CDR2 FQGNSA.

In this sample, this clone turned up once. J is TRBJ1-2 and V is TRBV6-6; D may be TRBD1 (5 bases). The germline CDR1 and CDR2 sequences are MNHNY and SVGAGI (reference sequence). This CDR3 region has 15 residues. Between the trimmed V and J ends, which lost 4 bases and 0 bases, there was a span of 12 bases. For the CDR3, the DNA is TGTGCCAGCAGTTTCTCAGGGAGGTCTAACTATGGCTACACCTTC. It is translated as CASSFSGRSNYGYTF.